Listed below are T cell receptor beta chains from one sample, sequenced in a study of blood T cell repertoires in COVID-19. Profiled with immunoSEQ multiplex PCR; TCRdb holds only in-frame clones, not every one. This table holds about 140,000 clones, roughly 80% found once. Sequenced: peripheral blood. These receptors originate from a woman aged 45-65 years with active or convalescent COVID-19. The CDR3 runs from the conserved cysteine through the conserved F or W. The order of the fields is D gene, clone size, V gene, J gene, CDR3 length, CDR3 DNA, CDR3 protein. D genes are given only for firm matches. The size of a clone is reported for some rows only, either as once, few or many, or as a class for expanded clones.

NA	NA	TRBV10-2	TRBJ1-6	16	TGCGCCAGCAGTTTGGCCCCCCCGGGTAACCCATCACCCCTCCACTTT	CASSLAPPGNPSPLHF
TRBD2	NA	TRBV2	TRBJ2-7	14	TGTGCCAGCATCCTGACTAGCGCCTCCTACGAGCAGTACTTC	CASILTSASYEQYF
NA	few	TRBV6-5	TRBJ1-1	13	TGTTCCCACGAGGGCAGGCCGAACACTGAAGCTTTCTTT	CSHEGRPNTEAFF
NA	few	TRBV13	TRBJ1-2	15	TGTGCCAGCAGCTTAGGGGCGACAGGCGTCTATGGCTACACCTTC	CASSLGATGVYGYTF
TRBD1	NA	TRBV11-3	TRBJ1-5	18	TGTGCCAGCAGCTCATCAAAAAACCCGGGACAGGTCAATCAGCCCCAGCATTTT	CASSSSKNPGQVNQPQHF
NA	NA	TRBV7-8	TRBJ1-6	15	TGTGCCAGCAGCTTAGCGGGGCAGGGAGGTTCACCCCTCCACTTT	CASSLAGQGGSPLHF
NA	NA	TRBV7-8	TRBJ2-1	17	TGTGCCAGCAGCTTAGCGTCCCCTCTCGAGTTCATCAATGAGCAGTTCTTC	CASSLASPLEFINEQFF
TRBD1	few	TRBV30	TRBJ1-1	14	TGTGCCTGGGGGACAGGGGGCGCGGGCACTGAAGCTTTCTTT	CAWGTGGAGTEAFF
TRBD1	once	TRBV5-1	TRBJ1-2	15	TGCGCCAGCAGCTTGGCCCACAGGGGTTCCTATGGCTACACCTTC	CASSLAHRGSYGYTF
TRBD1	NA	TRBV28	TRBJ2-7	14	TGTGCCTTATCGGTAGGACAGGGGGCGAGAGAGCAGTACTTC	CALSVGQGAREQYF
NA	NA	TRBV28	TRBJ1-1	15	TGTGCCAGCAGTTTAAGGGGACACTTGAACACTGAAGCTTTCTTT	CASSLRGHLNTEAFF
NA	NA	TRBV28	TRBJ1-2	15	TGTGCCAGCAGTTTGGCCGGGGGTTTGGGGTATGGCTACACCTTC	CASSLAGGLGYGYTF
TRBD1	NA	TRBV27	TRBJ2-7	16	TGTGCCAGCAGTAGTCCGGGACAGGGGGCAGGCTACGAGCAGTACTTC	CASSSPGQGAGYEQYF